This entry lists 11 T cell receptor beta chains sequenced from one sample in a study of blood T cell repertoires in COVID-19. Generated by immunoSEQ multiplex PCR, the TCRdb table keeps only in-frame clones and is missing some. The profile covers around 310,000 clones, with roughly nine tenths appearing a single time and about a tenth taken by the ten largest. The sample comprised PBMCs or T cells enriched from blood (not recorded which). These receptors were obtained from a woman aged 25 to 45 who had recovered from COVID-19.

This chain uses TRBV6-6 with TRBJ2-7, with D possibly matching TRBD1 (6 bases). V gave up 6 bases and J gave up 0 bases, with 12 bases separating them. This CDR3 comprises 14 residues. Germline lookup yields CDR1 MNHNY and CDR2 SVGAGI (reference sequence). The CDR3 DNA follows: TGTGCCAGCAGGGGCAGGGGCAGCTCCTACGAGCAGTACTTC. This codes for CASRGRGSSYEQYF.

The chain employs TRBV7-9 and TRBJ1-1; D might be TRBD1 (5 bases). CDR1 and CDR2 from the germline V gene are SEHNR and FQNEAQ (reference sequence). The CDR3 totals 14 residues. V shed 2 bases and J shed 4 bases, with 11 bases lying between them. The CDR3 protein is CASSLSGATTEAFF. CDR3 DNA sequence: TGTGCCAGCAGCTTAAGCGGGGCGACCACTGAAGCTTTCTTT.

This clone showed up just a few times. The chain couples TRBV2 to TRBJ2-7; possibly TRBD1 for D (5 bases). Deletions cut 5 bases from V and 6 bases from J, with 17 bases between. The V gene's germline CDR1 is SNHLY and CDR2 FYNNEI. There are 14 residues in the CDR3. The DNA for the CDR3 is TGTGCCAGCAGTCAGATGACAGCAGCGACCGAGCAGTACTTC. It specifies CASSQMTAATEQYF.

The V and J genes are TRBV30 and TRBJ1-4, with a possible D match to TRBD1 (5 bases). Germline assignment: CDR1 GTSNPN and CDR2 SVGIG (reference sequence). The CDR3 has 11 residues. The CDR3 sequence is CGGTYNEKLFF. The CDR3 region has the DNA TGTGGGGGGACTTATAATGAAAAACTGTTTTTT.

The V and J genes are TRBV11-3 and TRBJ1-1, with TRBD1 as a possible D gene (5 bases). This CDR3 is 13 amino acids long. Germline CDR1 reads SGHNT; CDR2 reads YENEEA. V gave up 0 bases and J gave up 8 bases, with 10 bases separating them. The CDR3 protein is CASSLDRQGEAFF. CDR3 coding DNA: TGTGCCAGCAGCTTAGATCGGCAGGGAGAAGCTTTCTTT.

The DNA of the CDR3 is TGTGCCAGCAGCTTAGATGGACACAACTATGGCTACACCTTC. It translates to CASSLDGHNYGYTF. The chain links TRBV7-9 to TRBJ1-2, with D possibly matching TRBD1 (5 bases). In germline, CDR1 is SEHNR, CDR2 FQNEAQ (reference sequence). The ends were cut back, 1 base at V and 2 bases at J, with 8 bases in the middle. The CDR3 totals 14 residues.

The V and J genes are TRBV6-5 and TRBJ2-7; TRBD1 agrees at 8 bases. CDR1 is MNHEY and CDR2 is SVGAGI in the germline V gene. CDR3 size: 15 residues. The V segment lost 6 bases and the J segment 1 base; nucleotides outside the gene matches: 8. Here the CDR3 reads CASSPGQGNSYEQYF. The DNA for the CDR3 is TGTGCCAGCAGCCCAGGACAGGGTAATTCCTACGAGCAGTACTTC.

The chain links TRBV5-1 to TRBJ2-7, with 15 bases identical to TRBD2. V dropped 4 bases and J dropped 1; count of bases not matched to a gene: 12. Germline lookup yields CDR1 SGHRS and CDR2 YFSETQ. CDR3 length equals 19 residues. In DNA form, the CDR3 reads TGCGCCAGCAGCCATGTCTCGGGACTAGCGGGAGGTGAATCCTACGAGCAGTACTTC. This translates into CASSHVSGLAGGESYEQYF. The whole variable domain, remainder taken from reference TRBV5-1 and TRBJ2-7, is KAGVTQTPRYLIKTRGQQVTLSCSPISGHRSVSWYQQTPGQGLQFLFEYFSETQRNKGNFPGRFSGRQFSNSRSEMNVSTLELGDSALYLCASSHVSGLAGGESYEQYFGPGTRLTVT.

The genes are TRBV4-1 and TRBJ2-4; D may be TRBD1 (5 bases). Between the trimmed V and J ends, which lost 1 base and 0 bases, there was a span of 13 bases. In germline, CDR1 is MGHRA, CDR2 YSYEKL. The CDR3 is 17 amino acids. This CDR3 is CASSQGPDILAKNIQYF. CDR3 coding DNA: TGCGCCAGCAGCCAAGGACCGGACATACTAGCCAAAAACATTCAGTACTTC.

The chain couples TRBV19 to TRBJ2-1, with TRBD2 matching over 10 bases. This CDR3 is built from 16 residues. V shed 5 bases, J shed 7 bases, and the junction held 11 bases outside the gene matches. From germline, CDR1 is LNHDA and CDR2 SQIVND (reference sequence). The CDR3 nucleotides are TGTGCCAGTAGTCGCCGCTCTAGCGGGAGTATGAATGAGCAGTTCTTC. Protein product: CASSRRSSGSMNEQFF.

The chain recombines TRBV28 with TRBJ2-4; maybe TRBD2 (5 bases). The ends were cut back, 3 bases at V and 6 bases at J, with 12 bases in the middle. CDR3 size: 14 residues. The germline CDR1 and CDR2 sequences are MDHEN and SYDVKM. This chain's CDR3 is CASSLAQRGNIQYF. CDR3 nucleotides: TGTGCCAGCAGTTTGGCACAACGGGGAAACATTCAGTACTTC.